Each of the 27 T cell receptor beta chains below was sequenced from the same sample in a study of T cell repertoires in cytomegalovirus infection. These receptors have no identified antigens. TCRdb ran MiXCR on the reads and lists one entry per CDR3 protein. The sample lists 700,000 to 950,000 distinct CDR3 sequences, about 33% occurring once. This specimen consisted of cultured CD8+ T cells from PBMCs, obtained from culture after CMV antigen stimulation. All receptors come from a human donor in good health (CMV status not recorded). Some clones in this sample may be carry-over from other donors' samples.

This clonotype showed up just a few times. J is TRBJ1-1 and V is TRBV7-9; D is uncertain. Trimming took off 1 base at V and 11 bases at J, with 11 bases between the two ends. Per the germline V gene, CDR1 is SEHNR and CDR2 is FQNEAQ (reference sequence). CDR3 length equals 12 residues. The DNA for the CDR3 is TGTGCCAGCAGCTTAGACGCGAGGGTGGCTTTCTTT. Amino acids: CASSLDARVAFF.

The J gene is TRBJ1-1, the V gene TRBV7-9; 7 nucleotides align to TRBD1. CDR3 length: 14 amino acids. The V gene end was trimmed by 5 bases and the J gene end by 2 bases; junction bases not matched to a gene: 5. Germline CDR1 reads SEHNR; CDR2 reads FQNEAQ (reference sequence). CDR3 DNA sequence: TGTGCCAGCAGCCACCGGGACAGAAACACTGAAGCTTTCTTT. This codes for CASSHRDRNTEAFF.

The table lists this clonotype with a few counts. The chain links TRBV6-2 or TRBV6-3 to TRBJ2-5; possible D gene TRBD1, 6 bases. CDR3 length equals 14 residues. V lost 5 bases to trimming and J lost 0 bases, with 10 bases between them. Germline V gene data show CDR1 as MNHEY and CDR2 as SVGEGT. Here the CDR3 DNA reads TGTGCCAGCAGTCGGACAGTTAACCAAGAGACCCAGTACTTC. Residues: CASSRTVNQETQYF.

This clonotype showed up just a few times. The gene calls are TRBV29-1 and TRBJ2-7; unclear D gene. CDR1 is SQVTM and CDR2 is ANQGSEA in the germline V gene. Trimming removed 1 base from V and 5 bases from J, with 3 bases in between. The CDR3 covers 10 residues. CDR3: CSVEGDEQYF. The CDR3 coding sequence is TGCAGCGTTGAAGGGGACGAGCAGTACTTC.

This chain joins TRBV11-2 and TRBJ2-7; either TRBD1 or TRBD2 may fit D (5 bases each). CDR3 length: 15 amino acids. V lost 0 bases, J lost 7 bases, and 16 bases lay in between. Looked up from germline, CDR1 is SGHAT and CDR2 is FQNNGV. Here the CDR3 reads CASSLDGSLWGEQYV. CDR3 in DNA: TGTGCCAGCAGCTTAGACGGCAGTCTCTGGGGGGAGCAGTACGTC.

The CDR3 here is CASSWTSGPAPDYEQYF. In DNA, the CDR3 is TGTGCCAGCAGTTGGACTAGCGGGCCGGCTCCGGACTACGAGCAGTACTTC. The rearrangement joins TRBV6-2 or TRBV6-3 to TRBJ2-7; TRBD2 aligns across 11 bases. The germline gives CDR1 MNHEY, CDR2 SVGEGT. This CDR3 comprises 17 residues. V shed 4 bases, J shed 3 bases, and the junction held 11 bases outside the gene matches.

The V gene is TRBV7-2, the J gene TRBJ2-3, with D possibly matching TRBD2 (6 bases). There are 17 residues in the CDR3. Trimming took off 2 bases at V and 3 bases at J, with 18 bases between the two ends. The germline V gene encodes CDR1 SGHTA and CDR2 FQGNSA. The CDR3 reads CASSLLPRLVMTDTQYF. DNA of the CDR3: TGTGCCAGCAGCTTATTACCTCGACTAGTAATGACAGATACGCAGTATTTT.

The genes are TRBV7-4 and TRBJ2-1; weak D call: TRBD2 (5 bases). Trimming cost V 2 bases and J 0 bases, with 14 bases left between them. The V gene's germline CDR1 is SGHVT and CDR2 SQSDAQ. The CDR3 totals 17 residues. The CDR3 nucleotides read TGTGCCAGCAGCTTAAGTAGGAGGCAGAGCTCCTACAATGAGCAGTTCTTC. Translation gives CASSLSRRQSSYNEQFF.

Only a few counts were recorded for this clonotype. This chain connects TRBV3-1 to TRBJ1-1, with 8 bases fitting TRBD1. Trimming removed 1 base from V and 5 bases from J; junction bases left unmatched: 15. The CDR3 extends over 18 amino acids. CDR1 is LGHDT, CDR2 YNNKEL, per germline (reference sequence). CDR3 in amino acids: CASSQGGQGPDQRTEAFF. The CDR3 DNA follows: TGTGCCAGCAGCCAAGGTGGACAGGGCCCTGATCAGCGAACTGAAGCTTTCTTT.

This chain links TRBV7-4 with TRBJ1-5, with unresolved D. CDR3 length: 14 amino acids. The V and J ends lost 7 bases and 5 bases respectively, with 15 bases between them. Germline CDR1 and CDR2: SGHVT and SQSDAQ. The CDR3 region has the DNA TGTGCCAGCATCCTTAGAGTTCAGGATCAGCCCCAGCATTTT. Its protein is CASILRVQDQPQHF.

The chain combines TRBV2 with TRBJ1-1, with 9 bases aligning to TRBD1. V shed 6 bases, J shed 4 bases, and the junction held 6 bases outside the gene matches. The length of the CDR3 is 14 residues. Germline V gives CDR1 SNHLY, CDR2 FYNNEI. In DNA form, the CDR3 reads TGTGCCAGCAGAGAGGGGGACAGGGCCACTGAAGCTTTCTTT. Translating gives CASREGDRATEAFF.

This clonotype was picked up a small number of times. J is TRBJ2-2 and V is TRBV7-4; D is ambiguous. V was pared by 1 base and J by 3 bases, with 15 bases between. The CDR3 is 17 amino acids. The germline gives CDR1 SGHVT, CDR2 SQSDAQ. The CDR3 sequence: CASSLEQLRLHTGELFF. The CDR3 bases are TGTGCCAGCAGCTTAGAGCAATTACGACTGCACACCGGGGAGCTGTTTTTT.

CDR3 DNA: TGTGCCAGCAGCTTAGCGGAGGGTTGGGGCTACACCTTC. Its protein product is CASSLAEGWGYTF. The rearrangement links TRBV7-9 to TRBJ1-2; D uncertain. The CDR3 is 13 amino acids. Germline CDR1 is SEHNR and CDR2 is FQNEAQ (reference sequence). V lost 0 bases, J lost 8 bases, and 10 bases lay in between.

The rearrangement joins TRBV4-1 to TRBJ1-1, with D tentatively TRBD1 (6 bases). Trimming pared 8 bases from V and 1 base from J, leaving 11 bases between. This CDR3 region has 13 residues. In germline, CDR1 is MGHRA, CDR2 YSYEKL. The DNA of the CDR3 is TGCGCCAGCGGAGACAGGCCGAACACTGAAGCTTTCTTT. Its translation: CASGDRPNTEAFF.

This clonotype has just a few counts. The chain uses TRBV25-1 and TRBJ1-4; 7 bases map to TRBD1. V shed 5 bases, J shed 7 bases, and the junction held 7 bases outside the gene matches. The CDR3 loop spans 14 amino acids. Germline-derived CDR1 and CDR2 are MGHDK and SYGVNS. CDR3 in DNA: TGTGCCAGCAGTTTTAACAGGGGAGGTGAAAAACTGTTTTTT. As protein: CASSFNRGGEKLFF.

Notes on this clonotype: Sequence at one end of the junction differs from germline and may be a read error. The genes are TRBV27 and TRBJ2-7, with D possibly matching TRBD2 (6 bases). CDR3 length: 12 residues. CDR1 is MNHEY, CDR2 SMNVEV, per germline (reference sequence). CDR3: CTSSGGAYEQYF. CDR3 bases: TGTACCAGCTCCGGCGGGGCCTACGAGCAGTACTTC.

The DNA for the CDR3 is TGTGCCAGCAGCGGTGGGACAGGGCGGTCAGATACGCAGTATTTT. This gives the protein CASSGGTGRSDTQYF. The V gene is TRBV5-4, the J gene TRBJ2-3; TRBD1 matches at 9 bases. This CDR3 contains 15 residues. Unmatched junction bases numbered 7, after V lost 4 bases and J lost 4 bases. Germline-derived CDR1 and CDR2 are SGHNT and YYREEE (reference sequence).

This clonotype was observed a handful of times. V and J are TRBV19 and TRBJ2-4, with D maybe TRBD1 (6 bases). V was cut by 5 bases and J by 10 bases, with 15 bases left in between. Per germline, CDR1 LNHDA and CDR2 SQIVND (reference sequence). The CDR3 contains 13 residues. The CDR3 protein is CASSPSPGQIQYF. The CDR3 DNA reads as TGTGCCAGTAGTCCTTCCCCGGGACAAATTCAGTACTTC.

This sequence joins TRBV7-2 and TRBJ2-1, with 8 bases matching TRBD2. In germline, CDR1 is SGHTA, CDR2 FQGNSA. J lost 6 bases, V lost 3 bases, and 7 bases had no gene match. The CDR3 totals 15 residues. CDR3 sequence reads: CASSFRGGLGNEQFF. CDR3 DNA sequence: TGTGCCAGCAGCTTCCGGGGGGGCCTTGGCAATGAGCAGTTCTTC. Looking up the rest from reference TRBV7-2 and TRBJ2-1 gives the full variable domain: GAGVSQSPSNKVTEKGKDVELRCDPISGHTALYWYRQSLGQGLEFLIYFQGNSAPDKSGLPSDRFSAERTGGSVSTLTIQRTQQEDSAVYLCASSFRGGLGNEQFFGPGTRLTVL.

This clonotype was found a few times. Compared with germline, one end of the junction differs, possibly owing to a read error. The rearrangement joins TRBV7-2 to TRBJ1-2; D is ambiguous. Germline V gene data show CDR1 as SGHTA and CDR2 as FQGNSA. The CDR3 is 17 residues long. The CDR3 loop reads CASSLGRPPGVFYGYTF. CDR3 in DNA: TGTGCCAGCAGTTTAGGCCGACCTCCTGGGGTCTTCTATGGCTACACCTTC.

In this sample, this clonotype turned up a few times. The chain carries TRBV12-3 or TRBV12-4 and TRBJ2-3, with D possibly matching TRBD2 (6 bases). The length of the CDR3 is 14 residues. V dropped 7 bases and J dropped 1 base, with 12 bases sitting between them. CDR3 bases: TGTGCCAGCACCCCCCCGGGGGGCACAGATACGCAGTATTTT. Translation gives CASTPPGGTDTQYF.

The V and J genes are TRBV6-2 or TRBV6-3 and TRBJ2-7, with a possible D match to TRBD1 (8 bases). Germline assignment: CDR1 MNHEY and CDR2 SVGEGT. The CDR3 has 16 residues. V shed 2 bases and J shed 4 bases, with 18 bases lying between them. CDR3 region: CASSYNRGGVAYEQYV. CDR3 nucleotide sequence: TGTGCCAGCAGTTACAACAGGGGGGGAGTCGCATACGAGCAGTACGTC.

The table lists this clonotype with a count of one. The chain employs TRBV6-6 and TRBJ1-6; D not certain. V lost 7 bases and J 6 bases, leaving 7 bases between the germline ends. This CDR3 spans 12 amino acids. From germline, CDR1 is MNHNY and CDR2 SVGAGI (reference sequence). CDR3 sequence: CASKAGNSPLHF. The DNA of the CDR3 is TGTGCCAGCAAGGCTGGTAATTCACCCCTCCACTTT.

This clonotype was observed many times. The rearrangement links TRBV5-1 to TRBJ1-1; tentatively, D is TRBD1 (6 bases). CDR1 and CDR2 from the germline V gene are SGHRS and YFSETQ. With 2 bases removed from V and 2 bases from J, the gap between germline ends came to 10 bases. The CDR3 runs 14 residues. CDR3 protein: CASSLRDTNTEAFF. CDR3 DNA sequence: TGCGCCAGCAGCTTAAGGGACACCAACACTGAAGCTTTCTTT.

The J gene is TRBJ2-1, the V gene TRBV11-1, with TRBD1 identical over 7 bases. The CDR3 length is 15 residues. J lost 2 bases, V lost 1 base, and 2 bases had no gene match. Germline V lookup: CDR1 SGHAT, CDR2 FQDESV (reference sequence). DNA of the CDR3: TGTGCCAGCAGCTTAGAACAGGGGACCTACAATGAGCAGTTCTTC. This codes for CASSLEQGTYNEQFF.

CDR3 DNA sequence: TGCGCCAGCATTGGACAGGGGGAGACTGAAGCTTTCTTT. Residues: CASIGQGETEAFF. The rearrangement links TRBV4-1 to TRBJ1-1; TRBD1 agrees at 10 bases. Looked up from germline, CDR1 is MGHRA and CDR2 is YSYEKL. CDR3 length equals 13 residues. The V segment lost 7 bases and the J segment 5 bases; nucleotides outside the gene matches: 4.

The sample holds a few counts of this clonotype. This chain connects TRBV7-2 to TRBJ1-2; D remains unclear. The CDR3 totals 15 residues. Between the trimmed V and J ends, which lost 1 base and 5 bases, there was a span of 14 bases. Germline V gene sequence: CDR1 SGHTA, CDR2 FQGNSA. In DNA form, the CDR3 reads TGTGCCAGCAGCTTAGTTTACCGGGATAAGTATGGCTACACCTTC. Encoded protein: CASSLVYRDKYGYTF.